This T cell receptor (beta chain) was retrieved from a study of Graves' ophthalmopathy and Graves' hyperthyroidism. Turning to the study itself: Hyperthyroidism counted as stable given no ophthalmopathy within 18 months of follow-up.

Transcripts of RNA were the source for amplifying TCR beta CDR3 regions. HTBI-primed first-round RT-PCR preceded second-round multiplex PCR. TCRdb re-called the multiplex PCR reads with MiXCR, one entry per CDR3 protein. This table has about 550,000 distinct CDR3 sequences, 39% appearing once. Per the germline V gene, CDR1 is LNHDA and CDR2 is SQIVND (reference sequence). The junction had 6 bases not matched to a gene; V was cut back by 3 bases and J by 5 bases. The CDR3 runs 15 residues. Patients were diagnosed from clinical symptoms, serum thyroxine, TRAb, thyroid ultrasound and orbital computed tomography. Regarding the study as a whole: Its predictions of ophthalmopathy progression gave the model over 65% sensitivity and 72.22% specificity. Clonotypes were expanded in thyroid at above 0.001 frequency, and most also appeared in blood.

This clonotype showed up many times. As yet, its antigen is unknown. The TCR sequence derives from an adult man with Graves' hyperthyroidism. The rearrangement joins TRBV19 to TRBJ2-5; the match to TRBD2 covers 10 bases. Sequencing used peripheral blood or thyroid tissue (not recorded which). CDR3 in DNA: TGTGCCAGTAGTATCGGTAGCGGGAGGCCGGAGACCCAGTACTTC. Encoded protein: CASSIGSGRPETQYF. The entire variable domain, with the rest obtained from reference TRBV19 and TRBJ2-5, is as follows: DGGITQSPKYLFRKEGQNVTLSCEQNLNHDAMYWYRQDPGQGLRLIYYSQIVNDFQKGDIAEGYSVSREKKESFPLTVTSAQKNPTAFYLCASSIGSGRPETQYFGPGTRLLVL.